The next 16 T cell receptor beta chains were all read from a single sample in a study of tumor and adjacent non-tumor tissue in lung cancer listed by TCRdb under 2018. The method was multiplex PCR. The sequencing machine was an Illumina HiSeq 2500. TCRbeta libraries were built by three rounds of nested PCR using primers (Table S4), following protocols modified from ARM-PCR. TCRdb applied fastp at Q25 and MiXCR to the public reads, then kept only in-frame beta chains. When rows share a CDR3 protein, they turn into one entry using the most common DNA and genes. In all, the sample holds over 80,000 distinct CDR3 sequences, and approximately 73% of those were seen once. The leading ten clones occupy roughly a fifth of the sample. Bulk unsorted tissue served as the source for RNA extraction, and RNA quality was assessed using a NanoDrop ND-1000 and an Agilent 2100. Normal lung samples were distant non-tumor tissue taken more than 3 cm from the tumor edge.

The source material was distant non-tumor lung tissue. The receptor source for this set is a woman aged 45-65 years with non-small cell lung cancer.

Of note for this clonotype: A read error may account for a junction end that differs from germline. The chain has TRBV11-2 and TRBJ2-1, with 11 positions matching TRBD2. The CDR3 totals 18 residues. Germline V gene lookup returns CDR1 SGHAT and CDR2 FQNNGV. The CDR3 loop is CASSLATSGSTYYNEQFF. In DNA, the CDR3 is TGTGCCAGCAGCTTAGCTACTAGCGGGAGTACCTACTACAACGAGCAGTTCTTC.

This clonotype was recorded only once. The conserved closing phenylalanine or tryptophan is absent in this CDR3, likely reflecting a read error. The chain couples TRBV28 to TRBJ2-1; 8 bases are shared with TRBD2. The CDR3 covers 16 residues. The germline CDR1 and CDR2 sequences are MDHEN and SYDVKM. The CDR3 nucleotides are TGTGCCAACAGTACCAGTGGGACTAGGGTAGAACTTGTGCAGTTCCTC. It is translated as CANSTSGTRVELVQFL.

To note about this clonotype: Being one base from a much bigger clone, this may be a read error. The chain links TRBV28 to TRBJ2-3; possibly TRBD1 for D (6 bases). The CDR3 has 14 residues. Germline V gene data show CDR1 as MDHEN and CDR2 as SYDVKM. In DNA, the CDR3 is TGTGCCAACAGTTCCCCGGTCGACAGGAATACGCAGTATTTT. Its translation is CANSSPVDRNTQYF.

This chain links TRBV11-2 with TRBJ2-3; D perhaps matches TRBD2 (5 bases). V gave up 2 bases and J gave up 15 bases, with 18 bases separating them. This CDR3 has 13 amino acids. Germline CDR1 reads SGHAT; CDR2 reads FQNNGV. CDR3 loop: CASSLRSEDTYYF. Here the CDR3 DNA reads TGTGCCAGCAGCTTAAGGTCGGAGGATACGTATTATTTT.

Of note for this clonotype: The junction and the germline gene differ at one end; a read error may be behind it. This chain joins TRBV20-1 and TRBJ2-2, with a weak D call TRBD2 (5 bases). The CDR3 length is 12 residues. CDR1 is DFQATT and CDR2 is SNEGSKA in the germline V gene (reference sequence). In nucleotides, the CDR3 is TGCAGTGATAGTGACAACACCGGGGAGCCGTTTTTT. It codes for CSDSDNTGEPFF.

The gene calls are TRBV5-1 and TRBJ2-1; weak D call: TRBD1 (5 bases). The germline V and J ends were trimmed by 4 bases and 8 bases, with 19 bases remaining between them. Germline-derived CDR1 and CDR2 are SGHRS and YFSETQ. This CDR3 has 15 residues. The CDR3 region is CASSQGRTALDEQFF. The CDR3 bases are TGCGCCAGCAGCCAGGGCAGGACGGCGTTGGATGAGCAGTTCTTC.

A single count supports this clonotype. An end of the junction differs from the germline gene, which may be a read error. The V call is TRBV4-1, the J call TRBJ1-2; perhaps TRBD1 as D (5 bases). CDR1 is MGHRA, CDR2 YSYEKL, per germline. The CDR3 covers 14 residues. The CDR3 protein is CASSQDRNRWGYTF. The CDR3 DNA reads TGCGCTAGCAGCCAGGACCGGAACAGGTGGGGCTACACCTTC.

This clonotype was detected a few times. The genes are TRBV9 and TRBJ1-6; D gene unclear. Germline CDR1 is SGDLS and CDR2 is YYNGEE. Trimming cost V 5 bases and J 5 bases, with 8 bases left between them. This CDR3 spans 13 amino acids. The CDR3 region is CASRQQDNSPLHF. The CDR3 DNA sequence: TGTGCCAGCAGACAGCAAGATAATTCACCCCTCCACTTT.

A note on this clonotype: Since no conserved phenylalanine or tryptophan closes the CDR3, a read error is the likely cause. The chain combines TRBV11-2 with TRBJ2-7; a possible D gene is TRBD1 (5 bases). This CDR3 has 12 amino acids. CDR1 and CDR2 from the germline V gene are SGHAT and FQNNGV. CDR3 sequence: CACSLGAYEQYI. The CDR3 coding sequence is TGTGCCTGCAGCTTAGGGGCTTACGAGCAGTACATT.

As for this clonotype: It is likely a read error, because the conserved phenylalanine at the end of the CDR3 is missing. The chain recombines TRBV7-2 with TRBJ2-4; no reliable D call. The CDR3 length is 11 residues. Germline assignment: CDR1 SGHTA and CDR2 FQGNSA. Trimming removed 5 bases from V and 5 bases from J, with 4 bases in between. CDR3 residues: CASSRENIQYS. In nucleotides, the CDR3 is TGTGCCAGCAGCCGTGAAAACATTCAGTACTCC.

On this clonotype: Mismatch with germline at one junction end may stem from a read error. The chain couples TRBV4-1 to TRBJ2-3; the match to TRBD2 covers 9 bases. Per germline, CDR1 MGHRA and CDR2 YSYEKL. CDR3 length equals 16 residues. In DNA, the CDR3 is TGCGCCAACAGCCAAGGAGTAGCGGGAGATTCAGATACACAGTATTTT. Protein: CANSQGVAGDSDTQYF.

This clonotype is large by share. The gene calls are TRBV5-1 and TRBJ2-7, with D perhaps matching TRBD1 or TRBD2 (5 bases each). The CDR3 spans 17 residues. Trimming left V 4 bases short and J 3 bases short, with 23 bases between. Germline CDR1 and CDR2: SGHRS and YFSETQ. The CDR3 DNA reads TGCGCCAGCAGCCCGGTTGGACTGGGGGTTCGGGACTACGAGCAGTACTTC. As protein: CASSPVGLGVRDYEQYF.

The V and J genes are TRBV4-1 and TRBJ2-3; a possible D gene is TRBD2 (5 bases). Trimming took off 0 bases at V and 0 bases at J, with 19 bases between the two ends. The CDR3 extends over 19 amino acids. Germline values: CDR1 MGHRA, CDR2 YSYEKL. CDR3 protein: CASSQEERDAEGSTDTQYF. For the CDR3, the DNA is TGCGCCAGCAGCCAAGAAGAGAGGGATGCGGAAGGGAGCACAGATACGCAGTATTTT.

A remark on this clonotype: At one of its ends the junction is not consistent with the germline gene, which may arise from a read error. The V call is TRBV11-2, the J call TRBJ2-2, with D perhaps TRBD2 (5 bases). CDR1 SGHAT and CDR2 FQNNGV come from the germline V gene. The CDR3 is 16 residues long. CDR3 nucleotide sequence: TGTGCCAGGAGCTTAGACTCCGGGCCAGCCGCCGGGGAGCTATTTTTT. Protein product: CARSLDSGPAAGELFF.

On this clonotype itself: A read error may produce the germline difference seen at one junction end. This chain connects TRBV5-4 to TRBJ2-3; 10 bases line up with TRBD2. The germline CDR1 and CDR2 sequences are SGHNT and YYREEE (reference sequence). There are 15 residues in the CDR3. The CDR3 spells CASSLSGTSADTEYF. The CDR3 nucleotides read TGTGCTAGCAGCTTGTCCGGGACTAGCGCAGATACGGAGTATTTT.

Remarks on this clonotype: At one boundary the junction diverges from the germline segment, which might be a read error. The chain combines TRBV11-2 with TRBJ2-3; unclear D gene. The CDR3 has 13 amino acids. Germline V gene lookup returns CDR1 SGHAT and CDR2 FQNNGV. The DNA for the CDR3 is TGTGCCAGCAGCTTAGGGTCAGAGGATAGGCAGTTTTTT. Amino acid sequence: CASSLGSEDRQFF.